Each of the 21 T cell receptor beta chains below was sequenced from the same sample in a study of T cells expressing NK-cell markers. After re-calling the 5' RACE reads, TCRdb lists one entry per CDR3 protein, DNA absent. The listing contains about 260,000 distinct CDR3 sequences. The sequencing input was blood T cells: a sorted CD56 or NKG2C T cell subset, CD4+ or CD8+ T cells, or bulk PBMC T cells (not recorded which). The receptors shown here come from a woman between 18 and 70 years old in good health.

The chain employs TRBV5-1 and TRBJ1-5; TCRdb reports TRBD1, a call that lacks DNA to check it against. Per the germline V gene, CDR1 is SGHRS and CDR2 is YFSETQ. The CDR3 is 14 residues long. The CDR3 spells CASSFTGDNQPQHF.

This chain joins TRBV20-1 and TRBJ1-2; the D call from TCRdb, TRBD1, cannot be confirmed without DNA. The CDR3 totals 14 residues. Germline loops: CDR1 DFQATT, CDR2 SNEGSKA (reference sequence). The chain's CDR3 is CSAPRFAVNYGYTF.

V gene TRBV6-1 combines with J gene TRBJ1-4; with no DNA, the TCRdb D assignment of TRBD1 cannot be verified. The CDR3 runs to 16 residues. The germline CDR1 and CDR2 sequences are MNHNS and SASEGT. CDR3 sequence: CASSEAHGGWSEKLFF.

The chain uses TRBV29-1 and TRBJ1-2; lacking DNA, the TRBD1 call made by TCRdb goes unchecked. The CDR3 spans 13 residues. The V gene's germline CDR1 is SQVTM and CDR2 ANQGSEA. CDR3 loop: CSVEGDRSYGYTF.

CDR3 amino acids: CSARDRRGGQNGELFF. The gene calls are TRBV20-1 and TRBJ2-2; TCRdb selects TRBD2, and the lack of DNA leaves this call unchecked. This CDR3 is built from 16 residues. Germline CDR1 reads DFQATT; CDR2 reads SNEGSKA (reference sequence).

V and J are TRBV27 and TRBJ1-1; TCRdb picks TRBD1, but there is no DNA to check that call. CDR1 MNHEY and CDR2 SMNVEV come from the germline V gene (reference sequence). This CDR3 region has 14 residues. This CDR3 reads CASSRPGGYTEAFF.

The CDR3 here is CATSPLRLGTQYF. The chain employs TRBV15 and TRBJ2-3. The CDR3 contains 13 residues. CDR1 is LNHNV, CDR2 YYDKDF, per germline (reference sequence).

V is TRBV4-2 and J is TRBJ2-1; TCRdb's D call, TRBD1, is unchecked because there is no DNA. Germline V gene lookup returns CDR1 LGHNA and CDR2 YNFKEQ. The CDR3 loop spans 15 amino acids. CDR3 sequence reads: CASSPREITYNEQFF.

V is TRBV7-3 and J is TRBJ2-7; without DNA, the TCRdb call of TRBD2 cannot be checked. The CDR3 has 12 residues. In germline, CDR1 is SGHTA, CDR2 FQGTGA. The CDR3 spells CASSLTGHEQYF. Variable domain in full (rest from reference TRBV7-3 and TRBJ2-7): GAGVSQTPSNKVTEKGKYVELRCDPISGHTALYWYRQSLGQGPEFLIYFQGTGAADDSGLPNDRFFAVRPEGSVSTLKIQRTERGDSAVYLCASSLTGHEQYFGPGTRLTVT.

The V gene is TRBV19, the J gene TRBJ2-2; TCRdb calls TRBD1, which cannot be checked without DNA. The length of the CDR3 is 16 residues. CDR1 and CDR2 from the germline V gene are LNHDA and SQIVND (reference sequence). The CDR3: CASSIASGVATGELFF.

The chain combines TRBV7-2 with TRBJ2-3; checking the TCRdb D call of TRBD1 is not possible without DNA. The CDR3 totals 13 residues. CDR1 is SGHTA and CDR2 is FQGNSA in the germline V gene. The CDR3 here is CASGRQVKDTQYF.

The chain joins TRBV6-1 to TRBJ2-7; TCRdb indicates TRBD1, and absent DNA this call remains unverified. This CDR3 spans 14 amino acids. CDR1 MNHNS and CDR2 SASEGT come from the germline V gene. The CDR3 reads CASSAGQSSYEQYF.

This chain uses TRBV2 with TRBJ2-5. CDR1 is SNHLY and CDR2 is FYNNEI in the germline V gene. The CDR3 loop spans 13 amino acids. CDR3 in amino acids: CASSDGVMETQYF.

The CDR3: CASSYSILVERETQYF. The chain is built from TRBV6-5 and TRBJ2-5. Germline CDR1 MNHEY, CDR2 SVGAGI. The CDR3 runs 16 residues.

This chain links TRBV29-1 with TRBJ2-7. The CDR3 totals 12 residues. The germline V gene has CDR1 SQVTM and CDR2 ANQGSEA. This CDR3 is CSVVQASYEQYF.

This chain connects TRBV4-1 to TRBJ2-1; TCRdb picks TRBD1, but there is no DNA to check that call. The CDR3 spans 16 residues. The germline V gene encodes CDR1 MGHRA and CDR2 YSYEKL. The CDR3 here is CASSQDPQGDYNEQFF.

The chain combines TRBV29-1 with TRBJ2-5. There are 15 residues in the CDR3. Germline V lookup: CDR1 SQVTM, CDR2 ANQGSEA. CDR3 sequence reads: CSVEDHTEYQETQYF.

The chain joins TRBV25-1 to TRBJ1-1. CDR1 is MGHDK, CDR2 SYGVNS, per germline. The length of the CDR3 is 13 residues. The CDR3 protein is CASRTHLNTEAFF.

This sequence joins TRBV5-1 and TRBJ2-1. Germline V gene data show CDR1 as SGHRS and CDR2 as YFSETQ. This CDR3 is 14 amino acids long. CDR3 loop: CASSLGASYNEQFF.

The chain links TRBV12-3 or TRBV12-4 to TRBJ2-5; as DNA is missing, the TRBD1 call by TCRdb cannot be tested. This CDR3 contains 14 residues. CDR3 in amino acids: CASSLTGGVETQYF.

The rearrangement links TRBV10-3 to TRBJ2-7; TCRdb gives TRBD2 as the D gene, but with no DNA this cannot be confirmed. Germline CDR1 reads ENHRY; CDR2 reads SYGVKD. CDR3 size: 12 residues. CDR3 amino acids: CASSGTNYEQYF.